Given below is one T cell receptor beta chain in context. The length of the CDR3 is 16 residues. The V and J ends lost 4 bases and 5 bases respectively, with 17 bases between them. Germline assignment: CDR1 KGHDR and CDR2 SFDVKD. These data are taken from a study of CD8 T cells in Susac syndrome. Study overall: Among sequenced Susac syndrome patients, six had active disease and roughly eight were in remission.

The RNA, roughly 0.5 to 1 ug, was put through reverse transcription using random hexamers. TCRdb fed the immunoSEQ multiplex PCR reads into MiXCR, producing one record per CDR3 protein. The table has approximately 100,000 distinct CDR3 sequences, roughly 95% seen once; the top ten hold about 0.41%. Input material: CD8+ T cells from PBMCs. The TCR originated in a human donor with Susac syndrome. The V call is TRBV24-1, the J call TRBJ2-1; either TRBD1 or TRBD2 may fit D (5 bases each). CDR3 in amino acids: CATSDPLELGDNEQFF. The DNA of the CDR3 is TGTGCCACCAGTGACCCCCTAGAACTAGGGGACAATGAGCAGTTCTTC.